Following are 16 T cell receptor beta chains from one sample sequenced in a study of T cell clonotyping in hematopoietic cell transplantation (dated by TCRdb to the early 2020s). The library was built by means of the immunoSEQ multiplex PCR assay. The table was pulled from immuneACCESS by TCRdb, which kept in-frame rearrangements only. Such tables lose some clones; where checked, under half of the loss comes from unresolved V genes, and the rest has no known cause. For this sample the table gives 9,400 or so clones, of which about nine tenths were detected only once. The top ten clones comprise about two fifths of the sample. Sample time point, as interpreted from the label and publication: 180 days after allo-HCT. The sample in question was PBMCs, obtained 180 days after allogeneic stem cell transplant. These receptor sequences come from a human patient who had an allogeneic stem cell transplant, so the T cells may come from the graft donor. The donor label of this sample is uncertain. Some clones in this sample may be carry-over from other donors' samples.

This clone has more than one count but fewer than ten. The genes are TRBV9 and TRBJ2-4, with 8 bases identical to TRBD1. CDR1 is SGDLS and CDR2 is YYNGEE in the germline V gene. V shed 4 bases and J 6 bases; nucleotides not matched to a gene: 9. The CDR3 consists of 15 residues. The CDR3 nucleotides are TGTGCCAGCAGCCCTGGACAGGGACGAGGAAACATTCAGTACTTC. It yields the protein CASSPGQGRGNIQYF. The full variable domain, its missing parts supplied by reference TRBV9 and TRBJ2-4, is DSGVTQTPKHLITATGQRVTLRCSPRSGDLSVYWYQQSLDQGLQFLIQYYNGEERAKGNILERFSAQQFPDLHSELNLSSLELGDSALYFCASSPGQGRGNIQYFGAGTRLSVL.

The V and J genes are TRBV30 and TRBJ2-3; TRBD1 matches at 8 bases. V was clipped by 4 bases and J by 10 bases; unmatched bases: 7. The CDR3 contains 12 residues. The germline gives CDR1 GTSNPN, CDR2 SVGIG (reference sequence). For the CDR3, the DNA is TGTGCCTGGACCCTTTGGGACAGGCCGCAGTATTTT. Protein sequence: CAWTLWDRPQYF. The full variable domain, rest sourced from reference TRBV30 and TRBJ2-3, is SQTIHQWPATLVQPVGSPLSLECTVEGTSNPNLYWYRQAAGRGLQLLFYSVGIGQISSEVPQNLSASRPQDRQFILSSKKLLLSDSGFYLCAWTLWDRPQYFGPGTRLTVL.

The chain has TRBV5-6 and TRBJ2-7; D possibly corresponds to TRBD2 (6 bases). Trimming removed 4 bases at V and 5 bases at J, with 10 bases between. This CDR3 spans 12 amino acids. Germline V gene data show CDR1 as SGHDT and CDR2 as YYEEEE. The CDR3 region has the DNA TGTGCCAGCAGCCTTCGCGGGGACGAGCAGTACTTC. Its protein product is CASSLRGDEQYF.

The CDR3 region has the DNA TGTGCCTGGAGTGGCTGGGGGGACGGACCCTACGAGCAGTACTTC. It encodes CAWSGWGDGPYEQYF. This chain connects TRBV30 to TRBJ2-7; TRBD2 might be the D (6 bases). The length of the CDR3 is 15 residues. Trimming removed 1 base at V and 2 bases at J, with 15 bases between. Germline CDR1 is GTSNPN and CDR2 is SVGIG (reference sequence). The full variable domain, in which reference TRBV30 and TRBJ2-7 provide the parts outside the CDR3, is SQTIHQWPATLVQPVGSPLSLECTVEGTSNPNLYWYRQAAGRGLQLLFYSVGIGQISSEVPQNLSASRPQDRQFILSSKKLLLSDSGFYLCAWSGWGDGPYEQYFGPGTRLTVT.

The V gene is TRBV4-3, the J gene TRBJ1-2, with 7 positions matching TRBD1. This CDR3 has 15 residues. Germline assignment: CDR1 LGHNA and CDR2 YSLEER. The V gene end was trimmed by 0 bases and the J gene end by 4 bases; junction bases not matched to a gene: 5. The CDR3 sequence is CASSQERRDSYGYTF. In nucleotides, the CDR3 is TGCGCCAGCAGCCAAGAACGAAGGGACAGCTATGGCTACACCTTC.

The chain recombines TRBV11-3 with TRBJ2-7; the D is unclear. Trimming shortened V by 1 base and J by 2 bases, and 9 bases separated the two germline ends. Germline lookup yields CDR1 SGHNT and CDR2 YENEEA. The CDR3 is 14 amino acids. CDR3 DNA sequence: TGTGCCAGCAGCTTAGCGTCGGCGGCCTACGAGCAGTACTTC. This codes for CASSLASAAYEQYF. The full variable domain, rest sourced from reference TRBV11-3 and TRBJ2-7, is EAGVVQSPRYKIIEKKQPVAFWCNPISGHNTLYWYLQNLGQGPELLIRYENEEAVDDSQLPKDRFSAERLKGVDSTLKIQPAELGDSAVYLCASSLASAAYEQYFGPGTRLTVT.

The chain employs TRBV4-1 and TRBJ1-4, with D hard to call. Germline CDR1 is MGHRA and CDR2 is YSYEKL. This CDR3 comprises 13 residues. With 4 bases removed from V and 8 bases from J, the gap between germline ends came to 11 bases. The CDR3: CASSLVGGEKLFF. For the CDR3, the DNA is TGCGCCAGCAGCCTGGTGGGTGGGGAAAAACTGTTTTTT.

The sample holds one count of this clone. V usage is TRBV6-5 and J usage is TRBJ2-7; no clear D. There are 14 residues in the CDR3. Germline values: CDR1 MNHEY, CDR2 SVGAGI. The ends were cut back, 5 bases at V and 1 base at J, with 12 bases in the middle. The CDR3 loop reads CASSPPLDSYEQYF. DNA of the CDR3: TGTGCCAGCAGTCCCCCCCTCGATTCCTACGAGCAGTACTTC.

The chain carries TRBV11-2 and TRBJ2-2, with D perhaps TRBD1 or TRBD2 (6 bases each). Trimming cost V 5 bases and J 1 base, with 14 bases left between them. Germline loops: CDR1 SGHAT, CDR2 FQNNGV. The CDR3 has 16 amino acids. The CDR3 spells CASSITAGQNTGELFF. CDR3 DNA: TGTGCCAGCAGCATAACCGCGGGACAGAACACCGGGGAGCTGTTTTTT.

This chain connects TRBV19 to TRBJ1-5, with TRBD1 matching over 11 bases. The V and J ends lost 6 bases and 5 bases, in that order; junction bases with no gene match: 6. The CDR3 is 15 amino acids. Germline CDR1 reads LNHDA; CDR2 reads SQIVND (reference sequence). The CDR3 here is CASSLDRGLHQPQHF. Written as DNA, the CDR3 is TGTGCCAGTAGCCTGGACAGGGGGCTCCATCAGCCCCAGCATTTT. Together with reference TRBV19 and TRBJ1-5, the CDR3 gives the full variable domain: DGGITQSPKYLFRKEGQNVTLSCEQNLNHDAMYWYRQDPGQGLRLIYYSQIVNDFQKGDIAEGYSVSREKKESFPLTVTSAQKNPTAFYLCASSLDRGLHQPQHFGDGTRLSIL.

The V and J genes are TRBV11-1 and TRBJ2-3; no definite D call. Trimming pared 5 bases from V and 0 bases from J, leaving 9 bases between. Germline V lookup: CDR1 SGHAT, CDR2 FQDESV (reference sequence). CDR3 size: 14 residues. The CDR3 sequence: CASSKGESTDTQYF. CDR3 DNA: TGTGCCAGCAGCAAAGGCGAGAGCACAGATACGCAGTATTTT.

In this sample, this clone turned up a few times. This chain links TRBV5-6 with TRBJ1-1, with D unresolved. CDR1 and CDR2 (germline): SGHDT, YYEEEE. The ends were cut back, 3 bases at V and 0 bases at J, with 6 bases in the middle. The CDR3 covers 13 residues. The CDR3 loop is CASSSEMNTEAFF. CDR3 bases: TGTGCCAGCAGCTCGGAGATGAACACTGAAGCTTTCTTT.

The genes are TRBV7-6 and TRBJ1-2; 7 bases fit TRBD1. The CDR3 runs to 15 residues. Germline loops: CDR1 SGHVS, CDR2 FNYEAQ. V lost 2 bases and J lost 4; bases outside the gene matches: 7. In DNA form, the CDR3 reads TGTGCCAGCAGCTTACTGGGAGGGGGCAGCTATGGCTACACCTTC. Translation gives CASSLLGGGSYGYTF.

The V gene is TRBV7-2, the J gene TRBJ1-1; 11 nucleotides agree with TRBD1. The V segment lost 0 bases and the J segment 2 bases; nucleotides outside the gene matches: 2. The germline gives CDR1 SGHTA, CDR2 FQGNSA. The CDR3 is made up of 16 amino acids. As DNA, the CDR3 is TGTGCCAGCAGCTTAGCGGACAGGGGGCGTAACACTGAAGCTTTCTTT. Translating it yields CASSLADRGRNTEAFF.

The genes are TRBV27 and TRBJ2-3; 13 nucleotides align to TRBD2. The CDR3 is made up of 17 amino acids. Germline CDR1 is MNHEY and CDR2 is SMNVEV (reference sequence). V shed 5 bases and J 5 bases; nucleotides not matched to a gene: 10. Written as DNA, the CDR3 is TGTGCCAGCAGTCACCGACTAGCGGGGGGCCCAGGAGATACGCAGTATTTT. Its protein product is CASSHRLAGGPGDTQYF.

The V gene is TRBV18, the J gene TRBJ1-1, with 10 bases lining up with TRBD1. CDR3 length: 15 amino acids. V gave up 4 bases and J gave up 2 bases; unmatched junction bases: 4. The germline V gene encodes CDR1 KGHSH and CDR2 LQKENI. The CDR3 reads CASSLDRGPNTEAFF. The CDR3 region has the DNA TGTGCCAGCTCACTTGACAGGGGGCCTAACACTGAAGCTTTCTTT.